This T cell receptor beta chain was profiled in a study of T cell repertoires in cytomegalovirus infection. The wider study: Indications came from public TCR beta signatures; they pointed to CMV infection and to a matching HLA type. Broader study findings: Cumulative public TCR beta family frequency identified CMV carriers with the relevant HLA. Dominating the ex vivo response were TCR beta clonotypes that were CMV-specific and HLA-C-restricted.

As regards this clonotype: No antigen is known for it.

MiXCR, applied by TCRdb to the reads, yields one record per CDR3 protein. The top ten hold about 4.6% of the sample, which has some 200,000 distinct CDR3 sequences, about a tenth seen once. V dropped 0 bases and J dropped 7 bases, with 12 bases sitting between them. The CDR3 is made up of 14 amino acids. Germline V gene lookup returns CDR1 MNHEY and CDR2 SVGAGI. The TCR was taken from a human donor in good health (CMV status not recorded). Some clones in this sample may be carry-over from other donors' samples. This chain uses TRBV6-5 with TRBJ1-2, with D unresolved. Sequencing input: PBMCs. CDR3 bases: TGTGCCAGCAGTTACTCGGAGGGAGGGTTTGGCTACACCTTC. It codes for CASSYSEGGFGYTF.